One sample yielded the 10 T cell receptor beta chains listed below, sequenced in a study of cytomegalovirus exposure and HLA in healthy donors. The PCR ran on 60 Vbeta and 13 Jbeta primers. Sequencing used immunoSEQ multiplex PCR; TCRdb keeps in-frame clones, though not all of them. The table has about 120,000 clones, under 85% seen once. Sample: PBMCs. All receptors come from a man in his thirties or forties in good health and CMV-seropositive.

The V and J genes are TRBV6-4 and TRBJ2-3; 9 nucleotides line up with TRBD2. V was pared by 0 bases and J by 4 bases, with 11 bases of the junction left unmatched. This CDR3 is built from 18 residues. CDR1 and CDR2 from the germline V gene are MRHNA and SNTAGT. The CDR3 DNA reads as TGTGCCAGCAGTGACTCGCCTGGGAGCGGGGGGTCCGCAGATACGCAGTATTTT. Its translation is CASSDSPGSGGSADTQYF.

This chain uses TRBV5-5 with TRBJ1-5; TRBD1 is a possible D gene (6 bases). The CDR3 sequence is 16 residues long. CDR1 is SGHKS and CDR2 is YYEKEE in the germline V gene (reference sequence). V lost 0 bases and J 1 base, leaving 11 bases between the germline ends. The CDR3 nucleotides read TGTGCCAGCAGCTTGGTTGGGGGGGCAAGCAATCAGCCCCAGCATTTT. Protein product: CASSLVGGASNQPQHF.

The chain uses TRBV18 and TRBJ1-5, with unresolved D. Germline V gives CDR1 KGHSH, CDR2 LQKENI. Trimming pared 4 bases from V and 4 bases from J, leaving 14 bases between. The CDR3 length is 15 residues. The CDR3 DNA reads as TGTGCCAGCTCACTCTCGGGGATTTTAAATCAGCCCCAGCATTTT. Its protein product is CASSLSGILNQPQHF.

V gene TRBV5-4 combines with J gene TRBJ1-2; 8 bases are shared with TRBD1. J gave up 3 bases and V 5 bases, and 3 bases lay outside the gene matches. CDR1 is SGHNT, CDR2 YYREEE, per germline (reference sequence). The CDR3 sequence is 13 residues long. The CDR3 sequence: CASRDRADYGYTF. The CDR3 bases are TGTGCCAGCAGGGACAGGGCGGACTATGGCTACACCTTC.

The chain joins TRBV6-4 to TRBJ1-6, with unresolved D. CDR3 length equals 13 residues. Trimming took 2 bases from V and 9 from J, leaving 8 bases between them. Germline-derived CDR1 and CDR2 are MRHNA and SNTAGT. CDR3 DNA: TGTGCCAGCAGTGACGGGCTGAGTTCACCCCTCCACTTT. Translation gives CASSDGLSSPLHF.

This clone was detected only a few times. V is TRBV5-1 and J is TRBJ2-5, with 8 bases identical to TRBD2. This CDR3 has 14 residues. CDR1 SGHRS and CDR2 YFSETQ come from the germline V gene. V trimming: 1 base; J trimming: 3 bases; junction bases outside the gene matches: 2. The CDR3 loop is CASSLNSGEETQYF. The CDR3 DNA reads as TGCGCCAGCAGCTTGAATAGCGGGGAAGAGACCCAGTACTTC.

This clone has only a few counts. The V gene is TRBV7-9, the J gene TRBJ1-1; 8 positions agree with TRBD1. This CDR3 is 14 amino acids long. Germline V CDR1 and CDR2: SEHNR, FQNEAQ (reference sequence). J was trimmed by 7 bases and V by 0 bases; bases with no gene match: 4. DNA for the CDR3: TGTGCCAGCAGCTTAGCCCCAGGGGGCCGTGAAGCTTTCTTT. This codes for CASSLAPGGREAFF.

This clone has only a few counts. This chain uses TRBV10-3 with TRBJ1-3, with D unresolved. The CDR3 contains 15 residues. Germline CDR1 is ENHRY and CDR2 is SYGVKD. Trimming shortened V by 0 bases and J by 6 bases, and 12 bases separated the two germline ends. CDR3 sequence (DNA): TGTGCCATCAGTGAGTCGAGAGGGTGGGAAAACACCATATATTTT. Protein: CAISESRGWENTIYF.

This clone turned up a few times. For the CDR3, the DNA is TGTGCCTGGAGTGTGGGGACAGGGAGCTCCTACGAGCAGTACTTC. This gives the protein CAWSVGTGSSYEQYF. The chain joins TRBV30 to TRBJ2-7; 9 positions match TRBD1. CDR1 and CDR2 (germline): GTSNPN, SVGIG (reference sequence). Unmatched junction bases numbered 3, after V lost 0 bases and J lost 0 bases. CDR3 length equals 15 residues.

The chain has TRBV7-2 and TRBJ2-5, with TRBD2 as a possible D gene (5 bases). Trimming shortened V by 6 bases and J by 2 bases, and 13 bases separated the two germline ends. Germline-derived CDR1 and CDR2 are SGHTA and FQGNSA. The CDR3 covers 14 residues. The CDR3 sequence is CASRAGLVQETQYF. The CDR3 region has the DNA TGTGCCAGCAGAGCCGGACTTGTTCAAGAGACCCAGTACTTC.